The following is a T cell receptor (beta chain) sequence with its context. An end of the junction differs from the germline gene, which may be a read error. Germline assignment: CDR1 SGDLS and CDR2 YYNGEE. This CDR3 is built from 16 residues. Data came from immunoSEQ multiplex PCR; TCRdb stores just in-frame clones and leaves some out. The table records roughly 1,000,000 clones, more than 75% of them present only once. This entry belongs to a study of shared clonotypes between healthy human individuals. Sequencing was performed on memory CD4+ T cells from PBMCs. Subset indicated: CD45RA-negative fraction. The J gene is TRBJ2-1, the V gene TRBV9; perhaps TRBD1 as D (6 bases). The TCR originated in a man between 18 and 29 years old in good health. Some clones in this sample may be carry-over from other donors' samples. CDR3 amino acids: CASSAGSYQGTSIRIF. DNA for the CDR3: TGTGCCAGCAGCGCAGGGTCTTATCAGGGGACCTCGATACGGATCTTC.